This is a list of T cell receptor beta chains from one sample in a study of CD8 T cells in Susac syndrome. TCRdb fed the immunoSEQ multiplex PCR reads into MiXCR, producing one record per CDR3 protein. The table lists 150,000 or so distinct CDR3 sequences, more than 85% of them singletons. The specimen was CD4+ T cells from PBMCs. The receptors here all came from a human donor with Susac syndrome. CDR3s include the opening cysteine and the closing phenylalanine or tryptophan. D genes are given only for firm matches. Expanded clones are given a class, and other clones once, few, many or no size at all.

. . TRBJ1-2 TRBV30 TGTGCCTGGGTAAAAGGACAGCCCTATGGCTACACCTTC CAWVKGQPYGYTF
. TRBD2 TRBJ2-5 TRBV20-1 TGCAGTGCTAGAGATCCTTGGGGTGAGACTAGCGGGGGAGGAGGGGAGACCCAGTACTTC CSARDPWGETSGGGGETQYF
. . TRBJ2-6 TRBV5-1 TGCGCCAGCAGCTTGCGGGATCTCCCATCCTCTGGTGCCAACGTCCTGACTTTC CASSLRDLPSSGANVLTF
. TRBD2 TRBJ2-5 TRBV9 TGTGCCAGCAGCCCCCACGCGGGGGAAGAGACCCAGTACTTC CASSPHAGEETQYF
. TRBD2 TRBJ2-1 TRBV9 TGTGCCAGCAGCGTAAGGATCCTAGCGGTAACCGGTGAGCAGTTCTTC CASSVRILAVTGEQFF
. . TRBJ2-7 TRBV5-1 TGCGCCAGCAGCTTGGCCGGGCAGAGCTCCTACGAGCAGTACTTC CASSLAGQSSYEQYF
. . TRBJ2-7 TRBV14 TGTGCCAGCAGCCAGACTTACGAGCAGTACTTC CASSQTYEQYF
. TRBD1 TRBJ2-1 TRBV4-1 TGCGCCAGCAGCCAAGGAGGTTTAGGACAGGGCTACAATGAGCAGTTCTTC CASSQGGLGQGYNEQFF
. . TRBJ2-1 TRBV28 TGTGCCAGCAGTTTATTGGGTGGTGGGACCTACAATGAGCAGTTCTTC CASSLLGGGTYNEQFF
. . TRBJ1-2 TRBV19 TGTGCCAGTAGACCCAATAACTATGGCTACACCTTC CASRPNNYGYTF
. . TRBJ2-5 TRBV15 TGTGCCACCAGCAGTCAACTGGCCTTCCAAGAGACCCAGTACTTC CATSSQLAFQETQYF
. . TRBJ2-5 TRBV6-6 TGTGCCAGCAGTCAAAAAGAGACCCAGTACTTC CASSQKETQYF
. . TRBJ2-1 TRBV6-6 TGTGCCAGCAGCCCACTCAGGGAGCAGTTCTTC CASSPLREQFF
. . TRBJ2-7 TRBV20-1 TGCAGTGCTAGAGATCTTGACTATTTAGACGAGCAGTACTTC CSARDLDYLDEQYF
. . TRBJ2-5 TRBV6-6 TGTGCCAGCAGTTACGGTCGAGAGACCCAGTACTTC CASSYGRETQYF
. . TRBJ1-1 TRBV12-3/TRBV12-4 TGTGCCAGCAGCACGACACTGAACACTGAAGCTTTCTTT CASSTTLNTEAFF
. . TRBJ2-7 TRBV20-1 TGCAGTGCTAGTGGTGGAAGCTCCTACGAGCAGTACTTC CSASGGSSYEQYF
once . TRBJ1-4 TRBV14 TGTGCCAGCAGCCAAGTCTGGAGCGAGAATGAAAAACTGTTTTTT CASSQVWSENEKLFF
. . TRBJ1-4 TRBV29-1 TGCAGCGTTGTAGGAGGCAGGGACAAACTGTTTTTT CSVVGGRDKLFF
once . TRBJ1-2 TRBV2 TGTGCCAGCACAACCGGGACTCTCTATGGCTACACCTTC CASTTGTLYGYTF
. . TRBJ2-1 TRBV12-3/TRBV12-4 TGTGCCAGCAGGACCAATAGCGGACAATACAATGAGCAGTTCTTC CASRTNSGQYNEQFF
. TRBD1 TRBJ1-2 TRBV7-9 TGTGCCAGCAGCTCGCGGCCGGGACAGGCGGTGGATGGCTACACCTTC CASSSRPGQAVDGYTF
. . TRBJ1-4 TRBV20-1 TGCAGTGCTAGAGTCGTCAGGGGTGAAAAACTGTTTTTT CSARVVRGEKLFF
. . TRBJ1-2 TRBV29-1 TGCAGCGTTGCGGAAGGCAGTTCCTATGGCTACACCTTC CSVAEGSSYGYTF
. TRBD1 TRBJ1-3 TRBV6-1 TGTGCCAGCAGCCGAGAGGGGACAGGGCGCGGAAACACCATATATTTT CASSREGTGRGNTIYF
once . TRBJ1-5 TRBV2 TGTGCCAGCAGTGAAGCGAGGACGGGCGGGCGCGGGGTTCTGCTTCATTTT CASSEARTGGRGVLLHF
. . TRBJ2-1 TRBV6-2/TRBV6-3 TGTGCCAGCAGTTACGCGGAGGTATACAATGAGCAGTTCTTC CASSYAEVYNEQFF
. . TRBJ2-3 TRBV3-1 TGTGCCAGCAGCCGTCGGGGCGTTGGCACAGATACGCAGTATTTT CASSRRGVGTDTQYF
. TRBD1 TRBJ2-5 TRBV14 TGTGCCAGCAGCCACCGGGACAGGAAGACCCAGTACTTC CASSHRDRKTQYF
. . TRBJ1-6 TRBV6-2/TRBV6-3 TGTGCCAGCAGTTACGGCACCGACTTGGAGCCCCTCCACTTT CASSYGTDLEPLHF
. . TRBJ2-3 TRBV28 TGTGCCAGCAGTTGGCGGGGACGTACGCAGTATTTT CASSWRGRTQYF
. TRBD1 TRBJ2-5 TRBV12-3/TRBV12-4 TGTGCCAGCAGTCCGGGGCCGGGACAGGGTACGGAGACCCAGTACTTC CASSPGPGQGTETQYF
. TRBD2 TRBJ2-3 TRBV29-1 TGCAGCGTACAGGGAAGCGGGGGGACAACAGATACGCAGTATTTT CSVQGSGGTTDTQYF